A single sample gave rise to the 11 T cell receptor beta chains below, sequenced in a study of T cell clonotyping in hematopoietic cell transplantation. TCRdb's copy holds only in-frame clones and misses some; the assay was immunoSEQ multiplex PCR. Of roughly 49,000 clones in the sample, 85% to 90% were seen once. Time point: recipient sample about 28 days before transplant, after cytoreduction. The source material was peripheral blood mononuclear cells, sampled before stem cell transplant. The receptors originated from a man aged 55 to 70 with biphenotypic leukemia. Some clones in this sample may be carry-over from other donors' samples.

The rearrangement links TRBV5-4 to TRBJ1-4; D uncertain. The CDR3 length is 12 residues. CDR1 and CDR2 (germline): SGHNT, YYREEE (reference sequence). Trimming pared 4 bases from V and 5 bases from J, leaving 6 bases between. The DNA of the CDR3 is TGTGCCAGCAGCGGGGAGAATGAAAAACTGTTTTTT. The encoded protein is CASSGENEKLFF.

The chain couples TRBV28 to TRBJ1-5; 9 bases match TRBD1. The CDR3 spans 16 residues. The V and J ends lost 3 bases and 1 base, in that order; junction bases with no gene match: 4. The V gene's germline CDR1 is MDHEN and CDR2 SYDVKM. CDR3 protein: CASSFRDRGSNQPQHF. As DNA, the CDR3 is TGTGCCAGCAGTTTCCGCGACAGGGGGAGCAATCAGCCCCAGCATTTT.

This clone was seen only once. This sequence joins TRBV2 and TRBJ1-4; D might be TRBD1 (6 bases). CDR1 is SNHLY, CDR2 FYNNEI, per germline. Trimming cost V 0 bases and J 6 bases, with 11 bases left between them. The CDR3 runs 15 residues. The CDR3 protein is CASSEAGHPDEKLFF. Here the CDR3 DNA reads TGTGCCAGCAGTGAAGCGGGACACCCGGATGAAAAACTGTTTTTT.

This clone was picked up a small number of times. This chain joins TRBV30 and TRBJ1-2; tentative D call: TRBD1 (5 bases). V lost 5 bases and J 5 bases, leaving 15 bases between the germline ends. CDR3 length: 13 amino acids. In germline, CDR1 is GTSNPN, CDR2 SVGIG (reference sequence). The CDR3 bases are TGTGCCTGGCGACAGTTGCGCGGGTATGGCTACACCTTC. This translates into CAWRQLRGYGYTF. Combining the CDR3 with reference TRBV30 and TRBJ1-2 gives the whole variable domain SQTIHQWPATLVQPVGSPLSLECTVEGTSNPNLYWYRQAAGRGLQLLFYSVGIGQISSEVPQNLSASRPQDRQFILSSKKLLLSDSGFYLCAWRQLRGYGYTFGSGTRLTVV.

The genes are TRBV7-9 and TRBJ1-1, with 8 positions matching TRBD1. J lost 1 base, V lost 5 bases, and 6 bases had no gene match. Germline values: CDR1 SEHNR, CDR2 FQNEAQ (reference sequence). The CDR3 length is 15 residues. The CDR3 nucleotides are TGTGCCAGCAGCGCCCCCGGGACAGGGAACACTGAAGCTTTCTTT. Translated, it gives CASSAPGTGNTEAFF.

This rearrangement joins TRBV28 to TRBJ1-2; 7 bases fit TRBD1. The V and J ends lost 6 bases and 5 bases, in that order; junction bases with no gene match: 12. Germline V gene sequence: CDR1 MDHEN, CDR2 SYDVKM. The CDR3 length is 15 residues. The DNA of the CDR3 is TGTGCCAGCAGACCACGGACAGGCGATTATTATGGCTACACCTTC. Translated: CASRPRTGDYYGYTF.

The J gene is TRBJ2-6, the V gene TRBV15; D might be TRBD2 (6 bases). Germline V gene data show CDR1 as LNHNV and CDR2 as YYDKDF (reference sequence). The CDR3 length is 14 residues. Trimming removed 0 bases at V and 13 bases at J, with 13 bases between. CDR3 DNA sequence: TGTGCCACCAGCAGAGATCGCACAGGAGGGGTCCTGACTTTC. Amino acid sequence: CATSRDRTGGVLTF.

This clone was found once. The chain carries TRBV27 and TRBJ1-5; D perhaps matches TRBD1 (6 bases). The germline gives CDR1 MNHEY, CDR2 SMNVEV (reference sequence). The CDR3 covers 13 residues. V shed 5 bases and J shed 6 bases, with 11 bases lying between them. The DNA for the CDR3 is TGTGCCAGCAGTCCCAGGGGAGCTCAGCCCCAGCATTTT. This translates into CASSPRGAQPQHF.

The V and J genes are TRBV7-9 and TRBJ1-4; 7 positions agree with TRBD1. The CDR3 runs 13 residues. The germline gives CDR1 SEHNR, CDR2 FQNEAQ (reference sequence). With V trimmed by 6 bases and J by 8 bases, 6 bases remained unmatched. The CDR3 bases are TGTGCCAGCAGTATACCGGGACAGGAAAAACTGTTTTTT. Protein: CASSIPGQEKLFF.

CDR3 sequence: CASSPSGGLRNTEAFF. CDR3 nucleotide sequence: TGTGCCAGCAGCCCCTCCGGGGGGCTAAGGAATACTGAAGCTTTCTTT. The genes are TRBV9 and TRBJ1-1; D is perhaps TRBD1 (6 bases). V dropped 4 bases and J dropped 5 bases, with 21 bases sitting between them. The CDR3 extends over 16 amino acids. CDR1 is SGDLS and CDR2 is YYNGEE in the germline V gene.

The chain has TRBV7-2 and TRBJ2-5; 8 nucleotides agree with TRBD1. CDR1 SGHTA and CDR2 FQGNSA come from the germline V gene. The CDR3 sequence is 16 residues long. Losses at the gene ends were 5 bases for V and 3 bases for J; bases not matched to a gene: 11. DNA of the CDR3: TGTGCCAGCAGCGAACACTTGGACAGGGCTAAAGAGACCCAGTACTTC. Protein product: CASSEHLDRAKETQYF.